The rows below give T cell receptor beta chains drawn from one sample of a study of CD8+ T cells in alopecia areata. Profiling relied on immunoSEQ multiplex PCR, and the TCRdb table lists in-frame clones only, not all of them. This table holds 80,000 to 100,000 clones, 44% found once. The sample in question was CD8+ T cells sorted from blood, obtained at week 24, from a patient treated with tofacitinib. Every receptor here comes from a human donor with alopecia areata. Each CDR3 is given with its conserved first and last residue. D genes are given only for firm matches. The size entry is marked missing in some rows and otherwise reads once, few, many or a size class.

J	size	D	V	CDR3	DNA
TRBJ2-3	NA	TRBD2	TRBV29-1	CSVDGTSPPDTQYF	TGCAGCGTTGATGGGACTAGCCCCCCAGATACGCAGTATTTT
TRBJ2-7	few	TRBD2	TRBV7-2	CASSWKSVREGRYEQYF	TGTGCCAGCAGCTGGAAAAGTGTGCGGGAGGGCCGATACGAGCAGTACTTC
TRBJ2-7	NA	NA	TRBV7-9	CASSSGQSYEQYF	TGTGCCAGCAGCTCAGGACAGTCCTACGAGCAGTACTTC
TRBJ2-1	NA	TRBD2	TRBV19	CASSHNGGNEQFF	TGTGCCAGTAGCCATAACGGGGGGAATGAGCAGTTCTTC
TRBJ2-6	NA	NA	TRBV9	CASGSGANVLTF	TGTGCCAGCGGGTCTGGGGCCAACGTCCTGACTTTC
TRBJ2-7	once	TRBD1	TRBV5-1	CASSLSGTAYEQYF	TGCGCCAGCAGCTTATCCGGGACAGCATACGAGCAGTACTTC
TRBJ1-1	NA	NA	TRBV27	CASSLGLNTEAFF	TGTGCCAGCAGTTTAGGACTGAACACTGAAGCTTTCTTT
TRBJ1-2	NA	NA	TRBV30	CAWSVRWGYTF	TGTGCCTGGAGTGTTAGGTGGGGCTACACCTTC
TRBJ2-3	NA	TRBD2	TRBV5-5	CASSPTSGSSDTQYF	TGTGCCAGCAGCCCGACTAGCGGGAGTTCAGATACGCAGTATTTT
TRBJ1-1	few	NA	TRBV29-1	CSVVRPWDMNTEAFF	TGCAGCGTTGTGAGACCATGGGACATGAACACTGAAGCTTTCTTT
TRBJ2-1	NA	NA	TRBV23-1	CASSHEKCGASRNQFF	TGCGCCAGCAGTCACGAGAAATGTGGGGCGTCCCGGAACCAGTTCTTC
TRBJ2-5	NA	TRBD1	TRBV7-9	CASSDRDSQQETQYF	TGTGCCAGCAGCGACCGGGACAGTCAGCAAGAGACCCAGTACTTC
TRBJ1-1	few	NA	TRBV7-9	CASALIRQQPLRNTEAFF	TGTGCCAGCGCCCTAATCCGACAGCAACCGCTCAGGAACACTGAAGCTTTCTTT
TRBJ2-1	NA	TRBD2	TRBV27	CASSWLAGSNEQFF	TGTGCCAGCAGTTGGCTAGCGGGATCAAATGAGCAGTTCTTC
TRBJ2-7	NA	TRBD1	TRBV6-1	CASAPRQGSSYEQYF	TGTGCCAGCGCGCCCCGACAGGGGAGCTCCTACGAGCAGTACTTC
TRBJ2-7	NA	NA	TRBV11-2	CASSFPGAHEQYF	TGTGCCAGCAGCTTCCCGGGGGCCCACGAGCAGTACTTC
TRBJ2-7	NA	NA	TRBV27	CASSWGTSYEQYF	TGTGCCAGCAGTTGGGGGACCTCCTACGAGCAGTACTTC
TRBJ2-7	NA	NA	TRBV9	CASSVGAGSYEQYF	TGTGCCAGCAGCGTAGGGGCGGGGTCCTACGAGCAGTACTTC
TRBJ1-4	NA	NA	TRBV29-1	CSVRAADGKLFF	TGCAGCGTGAGGGCGGCAGACGGAAAACTGTTTTTT
TRBJ2-1	few	TRBD1	TRBV27	CASSPRGGDLYEQFF	TGTGCCAGCAGTCCGCGAGGGGGCGATTTGTATGAGCAGTTCTTC
TRBJ2-2	NA	NA	TRBV2	CASSEGRGRELFF	TGTGCCAGCAGTGAGGGGCGCGGGAGGGAGCTGTTTTTT
TRBJ1-1	few	NA	TRBV9	CASSPGGNTEAFF	TGTGCCAGCAGCCCTGGGGGGAACACTGAAGCTTTCTTT
TRBJ2-1	NA	NA	TRBV10-3	CAISESWDGNYNEQFF	TGTGCCATCAGTGAGTCGTGGGACGGTAACTACAATGAGCAGTTCTTC
TRBJ2-7	NA	NA	TRBV28	CASSPRTPYEQYF	TGTGCCAGCAGTCCCCGGACGCCCTACGAGCAGTACTTC
TRBJ2-2	NA	TRBD1	TRBV4-1	CASGQGNTGELFF	TGCGCCAGCGGACAGGGAAACACCGGGGAGCTGTTTTTT
TRBJ1-1	NA	TRBD1	TRBV6-5	CASSLDRGSNTEAFF	TGTGCCAGCAGTTTAGACAGGGGTTCGAACACTGAAGCTTTCTTT
TRBJ2-1	few	NA	TRBV30	CAWSVNSYNEQFF	TGTGCCTGGAGTGTCAATTCGTACAATGAGCAGTTCTTC
TRBJ2-1	NA	NA	TRBV7-9	CASSLTGVHNEQFF	TGTGCCAGCAGCTTAACGGGAGTCCACAATGAGCAGTTCTTC
TRBJ2-7	few	TRBD1	TRBV28	CASYPQTGGRYEQYF	TGTGCCAGCTACCCCCAAACAGGGGGAAGATACGAGCAGTACTTC
TRBJ1-2	once	NA	TRBV13	CASSLARAGDNGYTF	TGTGCCAGCAGCTTAGCTCGGGCAGGGGATAATGGCTACACCTTC
TRBJ2-7	NA	TRBD2	TRBV5-1	CASSWTSGSSYEQYF	TGCGCCAGCAGCTGGACTAGCGGGAGCTCCTACGAGCAGTACTTC
TRBJ1-2	NA	TRBD1	TRBV27	CASSLSYGGQGEYGYTF	TGTGCCAGCAGTTTATCCTATGGGGGACAGGGGGAGTATGGCTACACCTTC
TRBJ2-1	many	NA	TRBV5-1	CASRDSNGYEQFF	TGCGCCAGTAGGGACTCTAATGGGTATGAGCAGTTCTTC
TRBJ2-7	NA	NA	TRBV5-1	CASSLGAGEQYF	TGCGCCAGCAGCTTGGGAGCTGGCGAGCAGTACTTC
TRBJ1-2	NA	TRBD1	TRBV4-1	CASSQGRGLDRANYGYTF	TGCGCCAGCAGCCAAGGACGAGGACTCGACAGGGCGAACTATGGCTACACCTTC
TRBJ1-1	few	TRBD1	TRBV29-1	CSVPQGTEAFF	TGCAGCGTCCCACAGGGGACTGAAGCTTTCTTT
TRBJ2-6	few	NA	TRBV7-7	CASSPSGANVLTF	TGTGCCAGCAGCCCCTCGGGGGCCAACGTCCTGACTTTC
TRBJ2-6	few	NA	TRBV27	CATSLGAGANVLTF	TGTGCCACTTCTCTTGGGGCCGGGGCCAACGTCCTGACTTTC
TRBJ1-2	NA	NA	TRBV6-5	CASSSGQARTF	TGTGCCAGCAGTAGCGGGCAGGCCCGCACCTTC
TRBJ2-7	once	NA	TRBV14	CASSQVGAPGYEQYF	TGTGCCAGCAGCCAAGTAGGGGCTCCCGGTTACGAGCAGTACTTC
TRBJ2-1	NA	TRBD2	TRBV9	CASSVGGSQGYNEQFF	TGTGCCAGCAGCGTGGGGGGGAGCCAGGGTTACAATGAGCAGTTCTTC
TRBJ1-1	once	NA	TRBV2	CASSDGGRPLNTEAFF	TGTGCCAGCAGTGATGGTGGTCGGCCACTGAACACTGAAGCTTTCTTT
TRBJ2-7	NA	NA	TRBV7-2	CASSLGGGGYEQYF	TGTGCCAGCAGCTTGGGGGGAGGGGGCTACGAGCAGTACTTC
TRBJ1-5	NA	NA	TRBV9	CASSTTGGIGQPQHF	TGTGCCAGCAGCACCACGGGGGGAATAGGTCAGCCCCAGCATTTT
TRBJ1-1	few	TRBD1	TRBV29-1	CSVDRGESTEAFF	TGCAGCGTAGACAGGGGGGAGAGCACTGAAGCTTTCTTT
TRBJ2-1	NA	NA	TRBV4-2	CASSLWGREQFF	TGTGCCAGCAGCCTCTGGGGTCGGGAGCAGTTCTTC
TRBJ2-1	few	NA	TRBV28	CASSFWGSYNEQFF	TGTGCCAGCAGCTTCTGGGGGAGCTACAATGAGCAGTTCTTC